The 12 T cell receptor beta chains below were found in one sample sequenced in a study of T cells in Graves' hyperthyroidism and ophthalmopathy. Researchers took RNA transcripts and amplified the TCR beta CDR3 regions from them. The primer set for the first-round RT-PCR of the TCR CDR3 was HTBI. MiXCR was run by TCRdb on the multiplex PCR reads, yielding one entry per CDR3 protein. This sample has more than 500,000 distinct CDR3 sequences; roughly 15% occur once, and the top ten carry about 29%. Source material: blood. These receptors all stem from a woman in her twenties or thirties with Graves' ophthalmopathy.

This clonotype was recorded many times. As DNA, the CDR3 is TGTGCCAGCAGTGCCTCTGGAAACACCATATATTTT. This sequence encodes CASSASGNTIYF. The chain carries TRBV12-3 or TRBV12-4 and TRBJ1-3, with D hard to call. The CDR3 totals 12 residues. V shed 5 bases and J shed 0 bases, with 2 bases lying between them.

V is TRBV7-3 and J is TRBJ2-2; D may correspond to TRBD1 or TRBD2 (5 bases each). Looked up from germline, CDR1 is SGHTA and CDR2 is FQGTGA. The CDR3 extends over 13 amino acids. V gave up 6 bases and J gave up 6 bases, with 11 bases separating them. In nucleotides, the CDR3 is TGTGCCAGCAGGGGGACCCCACCCGGGGAGCTGTTTTTT. Its protein is CASRGTPPGELFF.

This clonotype was recorded many times. The genes are TRBV12-3 or TRBV12-4 and TRBJ2-7; D may be TRBD2 (6 bases). The CDR3 extends over 16 amino acids. V was pared by 1 base and J by 5 bases, with 18 bases between. The CDR3, as DNA: TGTGCCAGCAGTTTAGGGGGTAGCGGAGAGCAGGACGAGCAGTACTTC. Translating gives CASSLGGSGEQDEQYF.

This clonotype was seen ten or more times. The chain combines TRBV29-1 with TRBJ2-3; TRBD1 matches at 7 bases. Per germline, CDR1 SQVTM and CDR2 ANQGSEA. The CDR3 has 13 residues. Losses at the gene ends were 0 bases for V and 4 bases for J; bases not matched to a gene: 1. DNA for the CDR3: TGCAGCGTTGAAGAGGGGACAGCAGATACGCAGTATTTT. This encodes CSVEEGTADTQYF.

The chain has TRBV4-2 and TRBJ1-5, with D maybe TRBD1 (6 bases). The V gene lost 4 bases and the J gene lost 3 bases, with 22 bases spanning the gap. The V gene's germline CDR1 is LGHNA and CDR2 YNFKEQ. The CDR3 is 18 amino acids. Here the CDR3 DNA reads TGTGCCAGCAGCCCGACTCCACAGGGAGGTATTGACAATCAGCCCCAGCATTTT. Translation gives CASSPTPQGGIDNQPQHF.

This clonotype has more than one count but fewer than ten. The J gene is TRBJ1-1, the V gene TRBV9; D gene uncertain. Germline CDR1 is SGDLS and CDR2 is YYNGEE. The CDR3 spans 14 residues. Trimming removed 3 bases from V and 0 bases from J, with 9 bases in between. CDR3 in amino acids: CASSEESLNTEAFF. The CDR3 DNA reads TGTGCCAGCAGCGAGGAGTCCCTGAACACTGAAGCTTTCTTT.

This clonotype was counted between two and nine times. The chain is built from TRBV12-3 or TRBV12-4 and TRBJ1-1; D is ambiguous. Trimming took off 5 bases at V and 4 bases at J, with 11 bases between the two ends. The CDR3 length is 13 residues. CDR3 in amino acids: CASSQDLSTEAFF. As DNA, the CDR3 is TGTGCCAGCAGTCAAGATTTGAGCACTGAAGCTTTCTTT.

This clonotype has a count of ten or more. The chain is built from TRBV28 and TRBJ1-5, with a possible D match to TRBD1 (5 bases). The CDR3 contains 13 residues. Per the germline V gene, CDR1 is MDHEN and CDR2 is SYDVKM. V lost 6 bases to trimming and J lost 4 bases, with 10 bases between them. CDR3 loop: CASSGTVNQPQHF. The CDR3 DNA reads as TGTGCCAGCAGCGGGACGGTGAATCAGCCCCAGCATTTT.

Ten or more counts support this clonotype. This chain uses TRBV2 with TRBJ1-1; no definite D call. This CDR3 is built from 13 residues. Trimming cost V 6 bases and J 6 bases, with 14 bases left between them. Germline-derived CDR1 and CDR2 are SNHLY and FYNNEI. The CDR3 nucleotides read TGTGCCAGCAGCGGCGCAGGACTGGCTGAAGCTTTCTTT. Its protein is CASSGAGLAEAFF.

This clonotype showed up just a few times. V usage is TRBV7-8 and J usage is TRBJ2-4; D not resolved. This CDR3 region has 13 residues. Trimming pared 4 bases from V and 6 bases from J, leaving 10 bases between. The germline V gene has CDR1 SGHVS and CDR2 FQNEAQ. CDR3: CASSSDDINIQYF. As DNA, the CDR3 is TGTGCCAGCAGCTCCGATGACATAAACATTCAGTACTTC.

The chain links TRBV4-3 to TRBJ1-1, with D possibly being TRBD1 (5 bases). V dropped 0 bases and J dropped 1 base, with 9 bases sitting between them. CDR3 length: 15 amino acids. Germline V CDR1 and CDR2: LGHNA, YSLEER. In DNA form, the CDR3 reads TGCGCCAGCAGCCAAGAACGGACAAGGAACACTGAAGCTTTCTTT. Protein: CASSQERTRNTEAFF.

The chain couples TRBV6-2 or TRBV6-3 to TRBJ1-1; D might be TRBD1 (5 bases). This CDR3 comprises 14 residues. V lost 4 bases to trimming and J lost 3 bases, with 12 bases between them. Germline loops: CDR1 MNHEY, CDR2 SVGEGT. The CDR3: CASSSHGGDTEAFF. In nucleotides, the CDR3 is TGTGCCAGCAGTTCCCACGGAGGGGACACTGAAGCTTTCTTT.